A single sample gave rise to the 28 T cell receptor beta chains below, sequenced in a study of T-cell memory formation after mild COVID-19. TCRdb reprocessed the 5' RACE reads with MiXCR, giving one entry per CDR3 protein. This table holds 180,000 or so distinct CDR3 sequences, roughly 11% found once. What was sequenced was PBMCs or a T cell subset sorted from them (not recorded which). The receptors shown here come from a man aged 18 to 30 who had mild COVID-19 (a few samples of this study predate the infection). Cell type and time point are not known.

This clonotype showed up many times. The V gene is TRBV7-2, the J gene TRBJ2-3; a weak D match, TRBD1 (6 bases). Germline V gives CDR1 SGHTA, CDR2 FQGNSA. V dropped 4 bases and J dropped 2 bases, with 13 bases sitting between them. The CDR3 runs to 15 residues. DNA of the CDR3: TGTGCCAGCAGCTCCTCGGGACACAACACAGATACGCAGTATTTT. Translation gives CASSSSGHNTDTQYF. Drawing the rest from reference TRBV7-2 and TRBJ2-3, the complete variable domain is GAGVSQSPSNKVTEKGKDVELRCDPISGHTALYWYRQSLGQGLEFLIYFQGNSAPDKSGLPSDRFSAERTGGSVSTLTIQRTQQEDSAVYLCASSSSGHNTDTQYFGPGTRLTVL.

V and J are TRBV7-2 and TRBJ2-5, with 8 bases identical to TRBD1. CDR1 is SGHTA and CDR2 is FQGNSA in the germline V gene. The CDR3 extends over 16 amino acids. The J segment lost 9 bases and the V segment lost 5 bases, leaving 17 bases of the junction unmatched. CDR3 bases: TGTGCCAGCAGCCCATCCGTGGGACAGGCCCCCTTGGCCCAGTACTTC. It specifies CASSPSVGQAPLAQYF. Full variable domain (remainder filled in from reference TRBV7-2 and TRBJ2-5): GAGVSQSPSNKVTEKGKDVELRCDPISGHTALYWYRQSLGQGLEFLIYFQGNSAPDKSGLPSDRFSAERTGGSVSTLTIQRTQQEDSAVYLCASSPSVGQAPLAQYFGPGTRLLVL.

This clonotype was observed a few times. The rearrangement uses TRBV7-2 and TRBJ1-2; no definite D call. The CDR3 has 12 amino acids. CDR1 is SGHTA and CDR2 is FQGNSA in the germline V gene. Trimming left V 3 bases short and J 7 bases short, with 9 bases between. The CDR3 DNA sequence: TGTGCCAGCAGCTTTAGGAGGAGTGGCTACACCTTC. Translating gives CASSFRRSGYTF. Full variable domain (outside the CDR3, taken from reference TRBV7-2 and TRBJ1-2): GAGVSQSPSNKVTEKGKDVELRCDPISGHTALYWYRQSLGQGLEFLIYFQGNSAPDKSGLPSDRFSAERTGGSVSTLTIQRTQQEDSAVYLCASSFRRSGYTFGSGTRLTVV.

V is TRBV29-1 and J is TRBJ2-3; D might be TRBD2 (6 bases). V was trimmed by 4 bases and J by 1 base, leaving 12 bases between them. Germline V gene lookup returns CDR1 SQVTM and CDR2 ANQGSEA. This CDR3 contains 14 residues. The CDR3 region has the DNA TGCAGCGTTGGGAGGGGTGGGGGCACAGATACGCAGTATTTT. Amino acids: CSVGRGGGTDTQYF.

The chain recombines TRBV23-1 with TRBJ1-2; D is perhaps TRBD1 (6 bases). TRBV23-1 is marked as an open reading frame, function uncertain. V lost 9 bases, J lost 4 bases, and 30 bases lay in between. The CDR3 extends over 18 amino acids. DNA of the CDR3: TGCGCCAGGATCGGGACGTCGTTTTCGCCAGGGGTCTGCTATGGCTACACCTTC. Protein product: CARIGTSFSPGVCYGYTF.

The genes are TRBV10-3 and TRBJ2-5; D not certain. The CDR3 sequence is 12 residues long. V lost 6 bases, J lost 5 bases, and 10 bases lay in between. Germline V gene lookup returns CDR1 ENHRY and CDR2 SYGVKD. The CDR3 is CAISGQPETQYF. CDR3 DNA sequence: TGTGCCATCAGCGGCCAACCGGAGACCCAGTACTTC.

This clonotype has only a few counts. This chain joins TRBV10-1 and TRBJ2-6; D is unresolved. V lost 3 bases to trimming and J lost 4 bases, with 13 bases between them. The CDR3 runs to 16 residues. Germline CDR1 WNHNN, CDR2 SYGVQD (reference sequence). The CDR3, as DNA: TGCGCCAGCAGTGAATTCAGACCGGCCGGGGCCAACGTCCTGACTTTC. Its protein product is CASSEFRPAGANVLTF.

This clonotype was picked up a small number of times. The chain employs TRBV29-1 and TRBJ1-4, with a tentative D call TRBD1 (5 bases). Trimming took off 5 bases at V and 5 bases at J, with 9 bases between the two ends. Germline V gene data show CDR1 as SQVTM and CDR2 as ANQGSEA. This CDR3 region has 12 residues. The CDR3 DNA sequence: TGCAGCGTTCGGGGCGCCAATGAAAAACTGTTTTTT. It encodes CSVRGANEKLFF.

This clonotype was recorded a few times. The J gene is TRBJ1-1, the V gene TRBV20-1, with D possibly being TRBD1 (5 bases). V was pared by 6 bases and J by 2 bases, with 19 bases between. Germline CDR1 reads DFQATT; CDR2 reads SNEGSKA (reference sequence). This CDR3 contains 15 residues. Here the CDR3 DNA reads TGCAGTGCACCTTGGGGGAACACCTTAAACACTGAAGCTTTCTTT. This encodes CSAPWGNTLNTEAFF.

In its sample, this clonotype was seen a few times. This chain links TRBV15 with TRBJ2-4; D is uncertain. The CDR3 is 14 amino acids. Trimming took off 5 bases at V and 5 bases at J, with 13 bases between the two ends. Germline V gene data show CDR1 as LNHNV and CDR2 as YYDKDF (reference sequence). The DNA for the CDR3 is TGTGCCACCAGCGTAGACCCGAACGAAAACATTCAGTACTTC. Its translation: CATSVDPNENIQYF. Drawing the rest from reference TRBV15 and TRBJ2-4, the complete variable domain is DAMVIQNPRYQVTQFGKPVTLSCSQTLNHNVMYWYQQKSSQAPKLLFHYYDKDFNNEADTPDNFQSRRPNTSFCFLDIRSPGLGDTAMYLCATSVDPNENIQYFGAGTRLSVL.

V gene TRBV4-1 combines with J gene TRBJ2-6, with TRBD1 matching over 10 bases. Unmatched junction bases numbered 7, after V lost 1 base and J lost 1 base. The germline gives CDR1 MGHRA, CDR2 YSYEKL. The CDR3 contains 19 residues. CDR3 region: CASSQGIRDRGSGANVLTF. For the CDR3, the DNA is TGCGCCAGCAGCCAAGGTATACGGGACAGGGGTTCTGGGGCCAACGTCCTGACTTTC.

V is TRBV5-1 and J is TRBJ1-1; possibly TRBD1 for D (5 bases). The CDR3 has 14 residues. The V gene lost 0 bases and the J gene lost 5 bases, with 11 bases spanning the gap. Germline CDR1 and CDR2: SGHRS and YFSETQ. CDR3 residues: CASSLGQGFTEAFF. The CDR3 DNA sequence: TGCGCCAGCAGCTTGGGGCAGGGTTTTACTGAAGCTTTCTTT.

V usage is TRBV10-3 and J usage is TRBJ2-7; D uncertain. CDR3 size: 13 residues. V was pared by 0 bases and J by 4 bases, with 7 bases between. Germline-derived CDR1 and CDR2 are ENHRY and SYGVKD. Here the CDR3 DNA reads TGTGCCATCAGTGAGTCCACAAGTTACGAGCAGTACGTC. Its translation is CAISESTSYEQYV.

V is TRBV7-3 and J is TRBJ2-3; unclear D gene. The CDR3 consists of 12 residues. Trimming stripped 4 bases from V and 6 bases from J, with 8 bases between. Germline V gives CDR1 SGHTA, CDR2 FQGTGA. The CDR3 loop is CASSSGADTQYF. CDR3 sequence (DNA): TGTGCCAGCAGCTCAGGCGCGGATACGCAGTATTTT.

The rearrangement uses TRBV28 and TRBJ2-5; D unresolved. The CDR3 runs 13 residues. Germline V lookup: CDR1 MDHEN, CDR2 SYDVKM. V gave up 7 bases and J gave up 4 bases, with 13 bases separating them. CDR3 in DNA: TGTGCCAGCAATCCAGGATTGGCAGAGACCCAGTACTTC. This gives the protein CASNPGLAETQYF.

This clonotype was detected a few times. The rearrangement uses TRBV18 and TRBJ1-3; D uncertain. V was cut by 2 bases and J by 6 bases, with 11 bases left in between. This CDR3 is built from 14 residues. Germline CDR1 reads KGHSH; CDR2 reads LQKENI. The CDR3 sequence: CASSPGPLINTIYF. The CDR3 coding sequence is TGTGCCAGCTCACCAGGTCCCCTTATAAACACCATATATTTT.

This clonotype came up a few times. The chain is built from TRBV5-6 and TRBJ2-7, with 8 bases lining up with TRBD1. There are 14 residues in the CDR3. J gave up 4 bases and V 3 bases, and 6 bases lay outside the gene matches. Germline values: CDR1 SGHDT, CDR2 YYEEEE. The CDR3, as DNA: TGTGCCAGCAGCTCCCGGGACAGGATGTACGAGCAGTACTTC. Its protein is CASSSRDRMYEQYF.

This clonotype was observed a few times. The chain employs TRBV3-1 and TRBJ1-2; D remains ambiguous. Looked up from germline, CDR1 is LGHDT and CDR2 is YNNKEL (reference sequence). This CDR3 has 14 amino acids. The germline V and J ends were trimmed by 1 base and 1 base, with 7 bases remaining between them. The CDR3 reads CASSQVLGNYGYTF. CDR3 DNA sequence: TGTGCCAGCAGCCAAGTTTTGGGTAACTATGGCTACACCTTC.

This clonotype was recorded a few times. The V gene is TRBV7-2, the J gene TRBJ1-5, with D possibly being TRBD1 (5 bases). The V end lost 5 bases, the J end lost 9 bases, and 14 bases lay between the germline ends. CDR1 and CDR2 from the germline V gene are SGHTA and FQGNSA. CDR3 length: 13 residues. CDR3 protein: CASSIGGVRPQHF. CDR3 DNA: TGTGCCAGCAGCATAGGAGGGGTGAGGCCCCAGCATTTT.

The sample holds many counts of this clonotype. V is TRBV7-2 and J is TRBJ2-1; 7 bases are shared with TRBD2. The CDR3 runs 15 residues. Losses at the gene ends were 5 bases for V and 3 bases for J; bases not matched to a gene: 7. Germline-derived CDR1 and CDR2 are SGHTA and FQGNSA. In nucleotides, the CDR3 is TGTGCCAGCAGCACGAGCGGGGCGGTCTACAATGAGCAGTTCTTC. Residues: CASSTSGAVYNEQFF.

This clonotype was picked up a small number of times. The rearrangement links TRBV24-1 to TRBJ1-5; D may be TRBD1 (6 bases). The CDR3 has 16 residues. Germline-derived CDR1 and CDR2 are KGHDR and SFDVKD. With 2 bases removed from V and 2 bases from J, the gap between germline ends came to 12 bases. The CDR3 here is CATSDSSRGGNQPQHF. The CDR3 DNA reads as TGTGCCACCAGTGATTCCTCCAGGGGAGGCAATCAGCCCCAGCATTTT.

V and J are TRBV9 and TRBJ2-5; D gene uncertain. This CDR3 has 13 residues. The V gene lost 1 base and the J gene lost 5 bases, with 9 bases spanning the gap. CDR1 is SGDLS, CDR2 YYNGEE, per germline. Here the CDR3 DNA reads TGTGCCAGCAGCGTACGGTTGGGGGAGACCCAGTACTTC. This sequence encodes CASSVRLGETQYF.

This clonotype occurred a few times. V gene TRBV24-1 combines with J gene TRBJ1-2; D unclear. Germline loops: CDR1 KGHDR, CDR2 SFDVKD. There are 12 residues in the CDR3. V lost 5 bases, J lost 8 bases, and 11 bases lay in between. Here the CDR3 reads CATSGGEGGYTF. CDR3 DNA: TGTGCCACCAGTGGTGGCGAGGGAGGCTACACCTTC.

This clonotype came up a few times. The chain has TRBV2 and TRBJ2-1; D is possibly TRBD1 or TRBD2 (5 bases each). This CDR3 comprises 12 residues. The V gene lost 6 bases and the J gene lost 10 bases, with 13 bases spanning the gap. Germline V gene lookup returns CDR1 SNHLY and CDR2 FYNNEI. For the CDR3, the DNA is TGTGCCAGCAGGTGGCAGGGACGCGAGCAGTTCTTC. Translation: CASRWQGREQFF. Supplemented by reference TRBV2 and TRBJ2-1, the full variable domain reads EPEVTQTPSHQVTQMGQEVILRCVPISNHLYFYWYRQILGQKVEFLVSFYNNEISEKSEIFDDQFSVERPDGSNFTLKIRSTKLEDSAMYFCASRWQGREQFFGPGTRLTVL.

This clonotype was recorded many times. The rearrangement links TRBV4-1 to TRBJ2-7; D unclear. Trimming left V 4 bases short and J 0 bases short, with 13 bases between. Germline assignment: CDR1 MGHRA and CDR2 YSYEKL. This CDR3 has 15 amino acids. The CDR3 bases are TGCGCCAGCAGCCCGATACTAACCAGCTCCTACGAGCAGTACTTC. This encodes CASSPILTSSYEQYF.

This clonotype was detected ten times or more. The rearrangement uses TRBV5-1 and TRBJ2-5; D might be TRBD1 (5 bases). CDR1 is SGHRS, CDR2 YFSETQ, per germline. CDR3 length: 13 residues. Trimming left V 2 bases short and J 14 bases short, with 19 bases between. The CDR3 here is CASSLSQGAVSYF. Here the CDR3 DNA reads TGCGCCAGCAGCTTATCGCAGGGCGCGGTATCTTACTTC. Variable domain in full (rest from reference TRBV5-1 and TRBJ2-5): KAGVTQTPRYLIKTRGQQVTLSCSPISGHRSVSWYQQTPGQGLQFLFEYFSETQRNKGNFPGRFSGRQFSNSRSEMNVSTLELGDSALYLCASSLSQGAVSYFGPGTRLLVL.

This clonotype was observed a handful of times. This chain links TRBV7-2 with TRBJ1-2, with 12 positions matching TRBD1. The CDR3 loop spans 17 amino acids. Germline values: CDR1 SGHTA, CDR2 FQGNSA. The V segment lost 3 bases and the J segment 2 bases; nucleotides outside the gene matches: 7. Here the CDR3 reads CASSFTRDRGRNYGYTF. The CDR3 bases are TGTGCCAGCAGCTTTACCAGGGACAGGGGGCGAAACTATGGCTACACCTTC.

As DNA, the CDR3 is TGTGCCAGCAGTTGGCGTACAGGGGCCGATACTACCGGGGAGCTGTTTTTT. Translated, it gives CASSWRTGADTTGELFF. The chain is built from TRBV6-9 and TRBJ2-2; TRBD1 matches at 7 bases. Germline V gene data show CDR1 as MNHGY and CDR2 as SVAAGI. With 4 bases clipped from V and 5 bases from J, the junction kept 13 bases outside the gene matches. CDR3 length equals 17 residues.